The 18 T cell receptor beta chains given below trace back to one sample, sequenced in a study of T cell repertoires in cytomegalovirus infection. Via MiXCR, TCRdb re-called the reads, giving one row per CDR3 protein. The table includes a few hundred thousand distinct CDR3 sequences, 22% detected once. Material: CD8+ T cells from PBMCs. The source is a human donor in good health (CMV status not recorded). Some clones in this sample may be carry-over from other donors' samples.

This chain connects TRBV5-4 to TRBJ1-5; tentative D call: TRBD1 (5 bases). The CDR3 totals 13 residues. Trimming pared 3 bases from V and 8 bases from J, leaving 12 bases between. Germline V gene sequence: CDR1 SGHNT, CDR2 YYREEE (reference sequence). The CDR3 sequence is CASSWGTTEPQHF. CDR3 bases: TGTGCCAGCAGCTGGGGGACTACGGAGCCCCAGCATTTT.

The V and J genes are TRBV11-3 and TRBJ2-1; TRBD1 is a possible D gene (5 bases). With 5 bases removed from V and 10 bases from J, the gap between germline ends came to 12 bases. The CDR3 is 12 amino acids. The germline gives CDR1 SGHNT, CDR2 YENEEA. CDR3 region: CASSLLKGEQFF. DNA for the CDR3: TGTGCCAGCAGCCTCTTGAAGGGGGAGCAGTTCTTC.

This clonotype was observed at least ten times. The chain uses TRBV12-3 or TRBV12-4 and TRBJ2-5; TRBD1 aligns across 9 bases. V lost 4 bases and J lost 4; bases outside the gene matches: 4. This CDR3 contains 14 residues. As DNA, the CDR3 is TGTGCCAGCAGTTCAAACAGGGGGCGAGAGACCCAGTACTTC. Its protein product is CASSSNRGRETQYF.

The chain is built from TRBV20-1 and TRBJ2-7; D might be TRBD2 (6 bases). Germline V CDR1 and CDR2: DFQATT, SNEGSKA (reference sequence). CDR3 size: 13 residues. The V and J ends lost 3 bases and 1 base respectively, with 10 bases between them. CDR3 residues: CSARRDGSYEQYF. CDR3 bases: TGCAGTGCTAGGCGGGACGGTTCCTACGAGCAGTACTTC.

The rearrangement joins TRBV19 to TRBJ1-5; 7 bases map to TRBD1. The CDR3 totals 13 residues. After removal of 7 bases from V and 5 bases from J, the junction contained 5 bases not matched to a gene. Germline loops: CDR1 LNHDA, CDR2 SQIVND (reference sequence). CDR3 in DNA: TGTGCCAGTACCCCGGGACAGCATCAGCCCCAGCATTTT. It specifies CASTPGQHQPQHF. The variable domain in full, with the rest retrieved from reference TRBV19 and TRBJ1-5, is DGGITQSPKYLFRKEGQNVTLSCEQNLNHDAMYWYRQDPGQGLRLIYYSQIVNDFQKGDIAEGYSVSREKKESFPLTVTSAQKNPTAFYLCASTPGQHQPQHFGDGTRLSIL.

This clonotype was picked up a small number of times. The rearrangement joins TRBV12-3 or TRBV12-4 to TRBJ1-1, with D possibly being TRBD1 (5 bases). This CDR3 is 12 amino acids long. The germline V and J ends were trimmed by 2 bases and 5 bases, with 6 bases remaining between them. CDR3 in DNA: TGTGCCAGCAGTTTATACAGGACTGAAGCTTTCTTT. Amino acid sequence: CASSLYRTEAFF.

V gene TRBV12-3 or TRBV12-4 combines with J gene TRBJ2-4; TRBD1 or TRBD2 may be the D gene (5 bases each). Trimming took off 3 bases at V and 7 bases at J, with 13 bases between the two ends. The CDR3 sequence is 14 residues long. The CDR3 loop is CASSFRTGLNIQYF. The CDR3 DNA is TGTGCCAGCAGTTTTAGGACGGGGCTTAACATTCAGTACTTC.

This clonotype was detected a few times. This chain links TRBV9 with TRBJ2-1, with D unclear. The germline V gene has CDR1 SGDLS and CDR2 YYNGEE. The CDR3 covers 13 residues. The V and J ends lost 0 bases and 13 bases respectively, with 14 bases between them. In DNA, the CDR3 is TGTGCCAGCAGCGTAGGAGTAGTAGAGCTTCAGTTCTTC. Its protein is CASSVGVVELQFF. Full variable domain (outside the CDR3, taken from reference TRBV9 and TRBJ2-1): DSGVTQTPKHLITATGQRVTLRCSPRSGDLSVYWYQQSLDQGLQFLIQYYNGEERAKGNILERFSAQQFPDLHSELNLSSLELGDSALYFCASSVGVVELQFFGPGTRLTVL.

This rearrangement joins TRBV19 to TRBJ1-1; the D gene is possibly TRBD1 (5 bases). V lost 3 bases and J 6 bases, leaving 11 bases between the germline ends. Germline V gene data show CDR1 as LNHDA and CDR2 as SQIVND (reference sequence). The CDR3 runs 13 residues. CDR3 loop: CASSISRVAEAFF. The CDR3 coding sequence is TGTGCCAGTAGTATCTCCAGGGTGGCTGAAGCTTTCTTT.

This clonotype has ten or more counts. The V call is TRBV6-2 or TRBV6-3, the J call TRBJ2-7, with D perhaps matching TRBD1 (5 bases). The germline V gene encodes CDR1 MNHEY and CDR2 SVGEGT. The V end was cut by 0 bases, the J end by 4 bases, with 10 bases between. This CDR3 has 14 amino acids. The CDR3 here is CASSYSGAFYEQYF. CDR3 in DNA: TGTGCCAGCAGTTACTCTGGGGCTTTTTACGAGCAGTACTTC.

This clonotype was seen repeatedly, ten times or more. The V and J genes are TRBV20-1 and TRBJ2-1; TRBD2 might be the D (5 bases). This CDR3 spans 15 amino acids. Germline V lookup: CDR1 DFQATT, CDR2 SNEGSKA (reference sequence). The V end lost 5 bases, the J end lost 7 bases, and 21 bases lay between the germline ends. The CDR3 sequence: CSAPPLLDPTNEQFF. The CDR3 nucleotides are TGCAGTGCTCCACCTTTACTAGACCCGACGAATGAGCAGTTCTTC.

V is TRBV27 and J is TRBJ2-7, with a possible D match to TRBD1 (5 bases). Germline CDR1 is MNHEY and CDR2 is SMNVEV (reference sequence). Trimming stripped 2 bases from V and 1 base from J, with 12 bases between. CDR3 length: 15 amino acids. The CDR3 here is CASSLGAGGSYEQYF. In nucleotides, the CDR3 is TGTGCCAGCAGTTTAGGGGCAGGCGGATCCTACGAGCAGTACTTC.

This clonotype was picked up a small number of times. This chain connects TRBV18 to TRBJ1-1; D call uncertain. The CDR3 length is 12 residues. Deletions cut 1 base from V and 6 bases from J, with 6 bases between. Germline V gene data show CDR1 as KGHSH and CDR2 as LQKENI. The CDR3 sequence: CASSPLQAEAFF. The CDR3, as DNA: TGTGCCAGCTCACCACTGCAGGCTGAAGCTTTCTTT.

The chain joins TRBV25-1 to TRBJ1-2; D unclear. Trimming took off 6 bases at V and 7 bases at J, with 24 bases between the two ends. Germline V CDR1 and CDR2: MGHDK, SYGVNS. This CDR3 is built from 16 residues. This chain's CDR3 is CASSPTGGPSPPGYTF. The CDR3 DNA reads as TGTGCCAGCAGCCCAACGGGTGGGCCAAGTCCCCCTGGCTACACCTTC.

V and J are TRBV7-9 and TRBJ2-3, with D hard to call. The V gene's germline CDR1 is SEHNR and CDR2 FQNEAQ (reference sequence). This CDR3 region has 15 residues. Trimming left V 1 base short and J 4 bases short, with 12 bases between. The CDR3 sequence: CASSLEWDTADTQYF. CDR3 bases: TGTGCCAGCAGCTTAGAGTGGGATACCGCAGATACGCAGTATTTT.

The table lists this clonotype with a few counts. This chain joins TRBV20-1 and TRBJ2-7, with TRBD1 matching over 9 bases. The CDR3 runs 17 residues. Germline V gene sequence: CDR1 DFQATT, CDR2 SNEGSKA (reference sequence). V dropped 0 bases and J dropped 7; count of bases not matched to a gene: 16. The CDR3: CSARDRVTGTGRFEQYF. DNA of the CDR3: TGCAGTGCTAGAGATAGGGTGACCGGGACAGGGAGATTTGAGCAGTACTTC.

This clonotype was detected a few times. This chain joins TRBV20-1 and TRBJ2-7; TRBD2 agrees at 7 bases. The germline CDR1 and CDR2 sequences are DFQATT and SNEGSKA (reference sequence). Unmatched junction bases numbered 6, after V lost 0 bases and J lost 4 bases. The CDR3 is made up of 14 amino acids. The CDR3 here is CSAREAGQMYEQYF. In nucleotides, the CDR3 is TGCAGTGCTAGAGAAGCGGGGCAAATGTACGAGCAGTACTTC.

At least ten counts were recorded for this clonotype. The chain is built from TRBV28 and TRBJ1-5; 10 bases are a match to TRBD1. CDR3 length: 19 residues. CDR1 is MDHEN, CDR2 SYDVKM, per germline. With V trimmed by 5 bases and J by 4 bases, 17 bases remained unmatched. CDR3 DNA: TGTGCCAGCAGTCCTGGGACAGGGGCTTCATCCTTGGGGAATCAGCCCCAGCATTTT. It is translated as CASSPGTGASSLGNQPQHF. Full variable domain (missing parts from reference TRBV28 and TRBJ1-5): DVKVTQSSRYLVKRTGEKVFLECVQDMDHENMFWYRQDPGLGLRLIYFSYDVKMKEKGDIPEGYSVSREKKERFSLILESASTNQTSMYLCASSPGTGASSLGNQPQHFGDGTRLSIL.